The sample holds many counts of the clone carrying this T cell receptor (beta chain). V trimming: 2 bases; J trimming: 2 bases; junction bases outside the gene matches: 3. The CDR3 consists of 16 residues. Germline values: CDR1 SGHTA, CDR2 FQGNSA. TCRdb re-derived calls from the 5' RACE reads in MiXCR, one entry per CDR3 protein. Of 45,000 to 55,000 distinct CDR3 sequences listed, about 24% are singletons. The TCR originated in a female donor with breast cancer. The gene calls are TRBV7-2 and TRBJ2-6; 7 bases map to TRBD1. Source material: tumor-infiltrating naive CD4+ T cells sorted from the breast tumor. As for subset: naive CD4+ T cells, CD4+CD45RA+CD25-. CDR3 in amino acids: CASSLLGGAGANVLTF. CDR3 in DNA: TGTGCCAGCAGCTTATTAGGGGGCGCTGGGGCCAACGTCCTGACTTTC. Drawing the rest from reference TRBV7-2 and TRBJ2-6, the complete variable domain is GAGVSQSPSNKVTEKGKDVELRCDPISGHTALYWYRQSLGQGLEFLIYFQGNSAPDKSGLPSDRFSAERTGGSVSTLTIQRTQQEDSAVYLCASSLLGGAGANVLTFGAGSRLTVL.